These T cell receptor beta chains were read from a single sample in a study of T cells in Graves' hyperthyroidism and ophthalmopathy. TCRdb re-called the multiplex PCR reads through MiXCR, storing one row per CDR3 protein. The sample records nearly 750,000 distinct CDR3 sequences, just over 35% being singletons. Material: blood. The receptor source for this set is a woman in her thirties or forties with Graves' hyperthyroidism. Both conserved end residues are part of each CDR3. The D gene is left open where the match is weak. Size values are once, few and many counts, or a class for expanded clones, and some rows have none.

TRBV5-4	many	TRBD1	TRBJ2-7	TGTGCCAGCAGCGGACAGGCCTTGGACGAGCAGTACTTC	CASSGQALDEQYF
TRBV2	-	-	TRBJ2-5	TGTGCCAGCATCGGGTACGCGCAAGAGACCCAGTACTTC	CASIGYAQETQYF
TRBV19	many	TRBD1	TRBJ1-5	TGTGCCAGTCATCGGGTGGGACAGGGCAATCAGCCCCAGCATTTT	CASHRVGQGNQPQHF
TRBV19	many	-	TRBJ1-5	TGTGCCAGCGGACGGGATTATAGCAATCAGCCCCAGCATTTT	CASGRDYSNQPQHF
TRBV6-5	few	-	TRBJ1-1	TGTGCCAGCAGTCCCCGGACGGCCCGAAGGACTGAAGCTTTCTTT	CASSPRTARRTEAFF
TRBV7-2	-	TRBD1	TRBJ1-6	TGTGCCAGCCCCGGGACAGCCATTTCACCCCTCCACTTT	CASPGTAISPLHF
TRBV19	-	-	TRBJ2-5	TGTGCCAGTAGTAAAGGTGGCACCCAAGAGACCCAGTACTTC	CASSKGGTQETQYF
TRBV5-1	few	-	TRBJ2-5	TGCGCCAGCAGACGGGGGCTAGCGGAAGAGACCCAGTACTTC	CASRRGLAEETQYF
TRBV6-1	many	-	TRBJ1-1	TGTGCCAGCAGTGAAGCGCTTCGGGCGGCCGTGAACACTGAAGCTTTCTTT	CASSEALRAAVNTEAFF
TRBV7-2	many	-	TRBJ1-1	TGTGCCAGCAGCTTATCTGAGGACACTGAAGCTTTCTTT	CASSLSEDTEAFF
TRBV29-1	-	-	TRBJ2-5	TGCAGCGTTGTGGGGCCTAGGGGACGGACGGAGACCCAGTACTTC	CSVVGPRGRTETQYF
TRBV10-3	few	-	TRBJ1-3	TGTGCCATCGGGGGGGCTACGTTCGGAAACACCATATATTTT	CAIGGATFGNTIYF
TRBV7-2	few	-	TRBJ1-6	TGTGCCAGCAGCTCCTATCGGGGGGTCCTGAATTCACCCCTCCACTTT	CASSSYRGVLNSPLHF
TRBV14	-	TRBD1	TRBJ1-2	TGTGCCAGCAGCCGAACCGGGACAGGGAACCCCCGTTATGGCTACACCTTC	CASSRTGTGNPRYGYTF
TRBV6-5	-	-	TRBJ1-1	TGTGCCAGCAGTTACTCGGCAGGGAGAGGGACTGAAGCTTTCTTT	CASSYSAGRGTEAFF
TRBV2	few	-	TRBJ1-2	TGTGCCAGCAGGGGGCGGGGGGGCCTTCGAGGCTACACCTTC	CASRGRGGLRGYTF
TRBV30	few	-	TRBJ1-1	TGTGCCTGGACAGGGGAGGTAGCTTTCTTT	CAWTGEVAFF
TRBV29-1	-	TRBD2	TRBJ2-7	TGCAGCGTGCTAGCGGGAGGTTTCTACGAGCAGTACTTC	CSVLAGGFYEQYF
TRBV10-3	-	-	TRBJ2-2	TGTGCCATCAGTGAGTCGTGGTCCGGGGAGCTGTTTTTT	CAISESWSGELFF
TRBV7-2	many	TRBD1	TRBJ2-7	TGTGCCAGCAGCACCGGGACAGGGTGGCGAGAGCAGTACTTC	CASSTGTGWREQYF
TRBV29-1	many	-	TRBJ2-3	TGCAGCGTTAGGCGGGAACAGGGGAACACAGATACGCAGTATTTT	CSVRREQGNTDTQYF
TRBV11-2	few	TRBD1	TRBJ1-1	TGCGCCAGCAGCCAAGACCAGGGGGCTCGTGGGAACACTGAAGCTTTCTTT	CASSQDQGARGNTEAFF
TRBV2	many	-	TRBJ1-1	TGTGCCAGCACCCCAGAGTACACTGAAGCTTTCTTT	CASTPEYTEAFF
TRBV12-3/TRBV12-4	-	TRBD1	TRBJ1-2	TGTGCCAACAGCCCTCAGACAGGGTATGGCTACACCTTC	CANSPQTGYGYTF
TRBV10-3	many	-	TRBJ2-2	TGTGCCATCATGAGCGCGTCTGGGGACACCGGGGAGCTGTTTTTT	CAIMSASGDTGELFF
TRBV2	many	TRBD1	TRBJ1-2	TGTGCCAGCAGCGCCTTGGACAGGGGAGACTATGGCTACACCTTC	CASSALDRGDYGYTF
TRBV2	many	TRBD1	TRBJ1-2	TGTGCCAGCAGTGAAGAACAGGGGGCATGGGAGAACTATGGCTACACCTTC	CASSEEQGAWENYGYTF